This passage covers 10 T cell receptor beta chains from one sample sequenced in a study of graft-versus-host responses after intestinal transplantation (dated by TCRdb to about 2021). Libraries were constructed by the immunoSEQ multiplex PCR assay. TCRdb re-hosts the immuneACCESS table, in-frame sequences only. Its copies lack some clones; in the studies checked, an unresolved V gene accounts for under half of them, and the cause for the rest is not known. The sample table contains some 81,000 clones; only one count was recorded for about 89% of them. The ten top clones hold approximately 0.33% of the sample. The meaning of the sample's time point label: cells obtained before transplantation from donor or recipient. These receptors have no known antigen. The specimen was unstimulated CD4+ T cells sorted from spleen or lymph node cells, collected before intestinal transplant. Source of these receptors: a human donor who received an intestinal transplant.

The chain is built from TRBV7-2 and TRBJ2-2; unclear D gene. CDR3 length: 18 amino acids. The V end lost 1 base, the J end lost 7 bases, and 22 bases lay between the germline ends. CDR1 SGHTA and CDR2 FQGNSA come from the germline V gene. The CDR3: CASSLEWLGRQSYGELFF. The CDR3 region has the DNA TGTGCCAGCAGCTTAGAGTGGTTGGGCAGGCAATCATACGGGGAGCTGTTTTTT.

The chain uses TRBV4-1 and TRBJ2-2; no clear D gene. Trimming shortened V by 4 bases and J by 7 bases, and 4 bases separated the two germline ends. The CDR3 is made up of 11 amino acids. CDR1 and CDR2 from the germline V gene are MGHRA and YSYEKL. The CDR3 bases are TGCGCCAGCAGCCTTCACGGGGAGCTGTTTTTT. Translating gives CASSLHGELFF.

V and J are TRBV7-6 and TRBJ1-1; possibly TRBD1 for D (6 bases). CDR3 length: 13 amino acids. Germline CDR1 SGHVS, CDR2 FNYEAQ. V lost 6 bases and J lost 6, with 14 bases in between. The CDR3 sequence: CASSFRGFSEAFF. The CDR3 DNA is TGTGCCAGCAGTTTTAGGGGGTTTTCTGAAGCTTTCTTT.

The chain joins TRBV7-2 to TRBJ2-1; TRBD2 might be the D (6 bases). V lost 8 bases to trimming and J lost 8 bases, with 16 bases between them. This CDR3 contains 13 residues. CDR1 and CDR2 (germline): SGHTA, FQGNSA. CDR3 sequence: CASGGGIRDEQFF. DNA of the CDR3: TGTGCCAGCGGTGGCGGGATAAGGGATGAGCAGTTCTTC.

This rearrangement joins TRBV6-5 to TRBJ1-1; D possibly corresponds to TRBD1 (6 bases). The CDR3 covers 12 residues. V was pared by 6 bases and J by 1 base, with 6 bases between. Germline V lookup: CDR1 MNHEY, CDR2 SVGAGI. CDR3 nucleotides: TGTGCCAGCAGGGGACAGAACACTGAAGCTTTCTTT. Its protein product is CASRGQNTEAFF.

This chain links TRBV18 with TRBJ2-7; D is possibly TRBD2 (5 bases). The CDR3 runs to 13 residues. Trimming left V 3 bases short and J 3 bases short, with 9 bases between. Germline assignment: CDR1 KGHSH and CDR2 LQKENI. CDR3 DNA sequence: TGTGCCAGCTCACCCCCCGGGAACTACGAGCAGTACTTC. Its translation: CASSPPGNYEQYF.

This sequence joins TRBV11-2 and TRBJ1-1, with TRBD1 identical over 8 bases. The germline CDR1 and CDR2 sequences are SGHAT and FQNNGV. The CDR3 has 14 amino acids. V lost 6 bases and J lost 8; bases outside the gene matches: 11. Written as DNA, the CDR3 is TGTGCCAGCAGGGGGACAGGACAAGCCAAGGAAGCTTTCTTT. This codes for CASRGTGQAKEAFF.

This chain joins TRBV7-2 and TRBJ2-1; no clear D gene. V was trimmed by 2 bases and J by 5 bases, leaving 7 bases between them. CDR1 and CDR2 from the germline V gene are SGHTA and FQGNSA. The length of the CDR3 is 13 residues. CDR3 residues: CASSLSVDNEQFF. CDR3 DNA: TGTGCCAGCAGCTTATCGGTTGACAATGAGCAGTTCTTC.

The chain combines TRBV18 with TRBJ2-7; 7 bases are shared with TRBD1. V shed 3 bases and J 2 bases; nucleotides not matched to a gene: 4. This CDR3 is built from 14 residues. The germline gives CDR1 KGHSH, CDR2 LQKENI. The DNA for the CDR3 is TGTGCCAGCTCACCGACAGGGACCCCCTACGAGCAGTACTTC. This sequence encodes CASSPTGTPYEQYF.

Only one count was recorded for this clone. This chain links TRBV28 with TRBJ1-5; the match to TRBD1 covers 7 bases. V lost 5 bases, J lost 1 base, and 8 bases stayed unmatched. Per the germline V gene, CDR1 is MDHEN and CDR2 is SYDVKM. This CDR3 contains 16 residues. In nucleotides, the CDR3 is TGTGCCAGCAGTCTCGGAGGGGGCTCGAGCAATCAGCCCCAGCATTTT. It codes for CASSLGGGSSNQPQHF.